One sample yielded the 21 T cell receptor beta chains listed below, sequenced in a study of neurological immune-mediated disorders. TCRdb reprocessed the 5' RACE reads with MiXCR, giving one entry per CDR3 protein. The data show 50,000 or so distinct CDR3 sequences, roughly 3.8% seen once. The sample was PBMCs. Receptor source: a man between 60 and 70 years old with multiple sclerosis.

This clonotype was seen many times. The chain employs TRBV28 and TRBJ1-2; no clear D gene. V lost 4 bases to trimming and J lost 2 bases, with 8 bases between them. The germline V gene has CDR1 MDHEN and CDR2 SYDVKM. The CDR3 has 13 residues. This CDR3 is CASSSGRNYGYTF. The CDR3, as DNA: TGTGCCAGCAGTTCCGGACGGAACTATGGCTACACCTTC.

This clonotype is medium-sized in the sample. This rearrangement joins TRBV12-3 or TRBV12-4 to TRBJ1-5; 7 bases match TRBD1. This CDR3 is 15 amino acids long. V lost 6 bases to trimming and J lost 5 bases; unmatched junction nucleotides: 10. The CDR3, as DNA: TGTGCCAGCAGCTTGTTCGACAGGGATGATCAGCCCCAGCATTTT. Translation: CASSLFDRDDQPQHF.

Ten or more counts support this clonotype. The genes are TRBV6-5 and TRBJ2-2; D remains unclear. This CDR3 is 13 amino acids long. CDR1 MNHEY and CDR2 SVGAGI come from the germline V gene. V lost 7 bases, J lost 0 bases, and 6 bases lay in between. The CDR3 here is CASIRPNTGELFF. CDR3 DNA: TGTGCCAGCATTCGACCGAACACCGGGGAGCTGTTTTTT.

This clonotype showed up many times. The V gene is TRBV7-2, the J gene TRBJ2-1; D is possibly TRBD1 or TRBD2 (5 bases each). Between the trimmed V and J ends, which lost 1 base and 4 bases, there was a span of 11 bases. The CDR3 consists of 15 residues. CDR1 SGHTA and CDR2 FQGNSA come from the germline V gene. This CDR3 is CASSLGGTLYNEQFF. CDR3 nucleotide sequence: TGTGCCAGCAGCTTAGGGGGGACCCTTTACAATGAGCAGTTCTTC. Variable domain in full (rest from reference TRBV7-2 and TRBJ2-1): GAGVSQSPSNKVTEKGKDVELRCDPISGHTALYWYRQSLGQGLEFLIYFQGNSAPDKSGLPSDRFSAERTGGSVSTLTIQRTQQEDSAVYLCASSLGGTLYNEQFFGPGTRLTVL.

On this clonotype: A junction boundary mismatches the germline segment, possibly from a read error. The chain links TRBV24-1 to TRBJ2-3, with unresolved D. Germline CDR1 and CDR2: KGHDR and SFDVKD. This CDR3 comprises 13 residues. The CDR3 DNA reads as TGTGCCAACAGTGACACGAACCCAGATACGCAGTATTTT. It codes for CANSDTNPDTQYF.

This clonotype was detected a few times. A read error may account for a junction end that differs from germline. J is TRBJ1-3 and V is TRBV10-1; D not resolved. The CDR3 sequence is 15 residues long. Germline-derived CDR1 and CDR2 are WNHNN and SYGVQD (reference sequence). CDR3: CSSSDQAAGGNTIYF. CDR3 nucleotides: TGCTCCAGCAGTGACCAGGCGGCCGGAGGGAACACCATATATTTT.

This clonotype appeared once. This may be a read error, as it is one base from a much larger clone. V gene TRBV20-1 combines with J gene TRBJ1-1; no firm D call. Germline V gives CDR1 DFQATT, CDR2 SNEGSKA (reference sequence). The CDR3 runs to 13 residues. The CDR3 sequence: CIARFGGRTEAFF. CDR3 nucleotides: TGCATTGCTAGGTTCGGTGGGCGCACTGAAGCTTTCTTT.

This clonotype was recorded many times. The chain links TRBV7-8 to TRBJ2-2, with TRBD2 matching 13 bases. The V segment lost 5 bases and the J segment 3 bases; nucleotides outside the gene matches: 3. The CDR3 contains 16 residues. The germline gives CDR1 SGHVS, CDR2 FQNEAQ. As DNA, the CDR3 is TGTGCCAGCAGCACGGGACTAGCGGGGTACACCGGGGAGCTGTTTTTT. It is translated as CASSTGLAGYTGELFF.

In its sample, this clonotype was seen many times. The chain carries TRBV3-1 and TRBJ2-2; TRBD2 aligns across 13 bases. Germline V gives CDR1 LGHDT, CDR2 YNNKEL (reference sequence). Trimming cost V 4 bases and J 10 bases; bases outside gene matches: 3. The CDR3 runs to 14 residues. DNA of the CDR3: TGTGCCAGCAGCCCGGGGACTAGCGGGGAGGAGCTGTTTTTT. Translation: CASSPGTSGEELFF.

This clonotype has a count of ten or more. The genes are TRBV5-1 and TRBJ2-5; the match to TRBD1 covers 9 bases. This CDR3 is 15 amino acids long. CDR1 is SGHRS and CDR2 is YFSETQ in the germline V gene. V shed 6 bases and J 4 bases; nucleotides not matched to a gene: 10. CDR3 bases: TGCGCCAGCAAACTGACAGGGGGGACGGTAGAGACCCAGTACTTC. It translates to CASKLTGGTVETQYF.

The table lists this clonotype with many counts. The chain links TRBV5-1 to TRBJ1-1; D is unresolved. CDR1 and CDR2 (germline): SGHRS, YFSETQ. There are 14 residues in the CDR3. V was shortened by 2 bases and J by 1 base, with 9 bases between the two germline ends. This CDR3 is CASSFNIQNTEAFF. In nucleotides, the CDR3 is TGCGCCAGCAGCTTCAACATCCAGAACACTGAAGCTTTCTTT.

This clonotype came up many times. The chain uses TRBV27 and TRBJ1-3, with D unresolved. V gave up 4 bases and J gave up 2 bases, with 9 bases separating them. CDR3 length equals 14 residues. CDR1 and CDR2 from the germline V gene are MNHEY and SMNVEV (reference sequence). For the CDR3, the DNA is TGTGCCAGCAGTTCAGCAGCTCCTGGAAACACCATATATTTT. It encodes CASSSAAPGNTIYF.

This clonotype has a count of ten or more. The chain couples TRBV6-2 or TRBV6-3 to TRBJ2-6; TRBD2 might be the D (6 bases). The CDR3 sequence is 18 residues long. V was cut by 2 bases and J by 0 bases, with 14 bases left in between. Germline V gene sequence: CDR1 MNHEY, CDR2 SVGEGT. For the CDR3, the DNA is TGTGCCAGCAGTTACGACGAAGGAGGGCACTCTGGGGCCAACGTCCTGACTTTC. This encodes CASSYDEGGHSGANVLTF.

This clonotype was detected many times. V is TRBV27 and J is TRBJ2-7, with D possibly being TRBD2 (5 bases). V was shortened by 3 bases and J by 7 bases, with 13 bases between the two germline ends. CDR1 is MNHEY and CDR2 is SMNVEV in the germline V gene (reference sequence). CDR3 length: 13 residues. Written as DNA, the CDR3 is TGTGCCAGCAGTTTCGGCGGGTCTCGGGAGCAGTACTTC. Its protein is CASSFGGSREQYF.

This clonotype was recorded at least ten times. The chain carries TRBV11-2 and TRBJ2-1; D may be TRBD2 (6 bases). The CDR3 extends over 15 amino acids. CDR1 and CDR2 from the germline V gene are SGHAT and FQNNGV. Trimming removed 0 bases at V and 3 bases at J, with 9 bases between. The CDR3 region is CASSLEGGGYNEQFF. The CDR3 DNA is TGTGCCAGCAGCTTAGAGGGGGGAGGCTACAATGAGCAGTTCTTC.

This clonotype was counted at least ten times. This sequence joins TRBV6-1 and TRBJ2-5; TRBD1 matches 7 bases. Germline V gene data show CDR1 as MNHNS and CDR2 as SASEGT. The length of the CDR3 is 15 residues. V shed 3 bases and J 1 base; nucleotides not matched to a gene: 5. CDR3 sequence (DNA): TGTGCCAGCAGTGACCCGACAGGGTCCCAAGAGACCCAGTACTTC. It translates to CASSDPTGSQETQYF.

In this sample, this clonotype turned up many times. CDR3 loop: CASSQDRGGGDYEQYF. The CDR3 DNA sequence: TGTGCCAGCAGCCAAGATAGAGGAGGGGGAGACTACGAGCAGTACTTC. This chain uses TRBV3-1 with TRBJ2-7; D is possibly TRBD1 or TRBD2 (6 bases each). CDR3 length equals 16 residues. Germline CDR1 is LGHDT and CDR2 is YNNKEL (reference sequence). The V end was cut by 0 bases, the J end by 3 bases, with 15 bases between.

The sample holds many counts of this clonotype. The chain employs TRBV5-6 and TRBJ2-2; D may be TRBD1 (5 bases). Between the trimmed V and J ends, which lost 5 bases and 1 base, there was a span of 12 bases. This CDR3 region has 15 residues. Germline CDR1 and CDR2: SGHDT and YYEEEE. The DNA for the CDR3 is TGTGCCAGCAGACGGACACCCCTGAACACCGGGGAGCTGTTTTTT. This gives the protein CASRRTPLNTGELFF.

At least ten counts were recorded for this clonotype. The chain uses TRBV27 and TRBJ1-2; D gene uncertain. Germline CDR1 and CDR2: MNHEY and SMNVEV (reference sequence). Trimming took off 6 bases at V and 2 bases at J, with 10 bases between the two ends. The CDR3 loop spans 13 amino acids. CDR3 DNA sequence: TGTGCCAGCAGAGGAACAGCGAACTATGGCTACACCTTC. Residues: CASRGTANYGYTF.

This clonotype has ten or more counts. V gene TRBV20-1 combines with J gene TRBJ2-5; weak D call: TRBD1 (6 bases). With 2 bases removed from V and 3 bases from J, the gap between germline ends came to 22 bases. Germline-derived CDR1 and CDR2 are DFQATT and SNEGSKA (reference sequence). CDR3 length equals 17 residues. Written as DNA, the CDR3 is TGCAGTGCTAGAATCTCGGGCGGCAGGGGATTAAAAGAGACCCAGTACTTC. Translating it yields CSARISGGRGLKETQYF.

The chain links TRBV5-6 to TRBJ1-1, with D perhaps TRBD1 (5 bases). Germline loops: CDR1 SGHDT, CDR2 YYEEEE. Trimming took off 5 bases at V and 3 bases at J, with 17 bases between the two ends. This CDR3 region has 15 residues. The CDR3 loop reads CASRPLSKGYTEAFF. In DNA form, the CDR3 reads TGTGCCAGCAGGCCCCTCAGTAAGGGGTACACTGAAGCTTTCTTT.